These 20 T cell receptor beta chains were all obtained from the same sample, sequenced in a study of T-cell reconstitution after alpha-beta-depleted transplantation in children. Study-wide findings and caveats: At the one-year point after transplant, T-cell counts and TCRbeta diversity were found to come mostly from T cells that had been newly produced.

Their antigens remain unidentified. Researchers prepared the TCRbeta library using unique molecular identifiers, the study reports. TCRdb called the PCR reads again in MiXCR, with one record for every CDR3 protein. The repertoire consists of around 270,000 distinct CDR3 sequences, with roughly 7.8% occurring once and the leading ten covering approximately 9.1%. Specimen: peripheral blood, collected 360 days after TCRalphabeta/CD19-depleted stem cell transplant. The receptors were sampled from a female patient between 2 and 10 years old who had a stem cell transplant for Fanconi anemia, so the T cells may come from the graft donor.

This clonotype came up many times. CDR3 nucleotides: TGTGCCACCAGCAGTCAGACAAACACCGGGGAGCTGTTTTTT. The encoded protein is CATSSQTNTGELFF. This chain links TRBV15 with TRBJ2-2, with D unclear. CDR1 LNHNV and CDR2 YYDKDF come from the germline V gene (reference sequence). The CDR3 length is 14 residues. Trimming took 3 bases from V and 2 from J, leaving 7 bases between them.

This clonotype was observed at least ten times. The rearrangement joins TRBV29-1 to TRBJ1-5, with a tentative D call TRBD1 (6 bases). V was clipped by 1 base and J by 8 bases, with 18 bases between them. The CDR3 spans 15 residues. Looked up from germline, CDR1 is SQVTM and CDR2 is ANQGSEA. Written as DNA, the CDR3 is TGCAGCGTTGAAGTTTCATTCGGGGGGCTGGAGCCCCAGCATTTT. The encoded protein is CSVEVSFGGLEPQHF.

There are many counts of this clonotype. This chain links TRBV7-3 with TRBJ2-4; maybe TRBD2 (5 bases). Germline CDR1 reads SGHTA; CDR2 reads FQGTGA. The CDR3 contains 15 residues. Trimming took off 2 bases at V and 8 bases at J, with 16 bases between the two ends. The CDR3 coding sequence is TGTGCCAGCAGCTTACCCCAACCGGGAAATGACATTCAGTACTTC. Encoded protein: CASSLPQPGNDIQYF.

This clonotype was counted many times. This chain uses TRBV7-8 with TRBJ2-2, with a weak D call TRBD2 (7 bases). The CDR3 spans 15 residues. Trimming took off 4 bases at V and 1 base at J, with 10 bases between the two ends. CDR1 is SGHVS and CDR2 is FQNEAQ in the germline V gene. CDR3 amino acids: CASSWGGQNTGELFF. DNA for the CDR3: TGTGCCAGCAGCTGGGGGGGGCAGAACACCGGGGAGCTGTTTTTT.

This clonotype was counted ten times or more. The CDR3 is CASSLAGGIYNEQFF. The CDR3 bases are TGTGCCAGCAGTTTAGCGGGGGGGATATACAATGAGCAGTTCTTC. The chain employs TRBV28 and TRBJ2-1; 9 nucleotides align to TRBD2. This CDR3 spans 15 amino acids. V trimming: 2 bases; J trimming: 4 bases; junction bases outside the gene matches: 3. Per the germline V gene, CDR1 is MDHEN and CDR2 is SYDVKM.

The chain links TRBV11-2 to TRBJ2-2; TRBD2 matches at 10 bases. CDR1 SGHAT and CDR2 FQNNGV come from the germline V gene. With V trimmed by 4 bases and J by 0 bases, 8 bases remained unmatched. The CDR3 runs 18 residues. The CDR3, as DNA: TGTGCCAGCAGCTCATTACTAGCGGGGAGACCGAACACCGGGGAGCTGTTTTTT. This translates into CASSSLLAGRPNTGELFF.

This clonotype has at least ten counts. This sequence joins TRBV28 and TRBJ1-2, with 8 bases fitting TRBD1. V lost 6 bases to trimming and J lost 3 bases; unmatched junction nucleotides: 3. This CDR3 is 13 amino acids long. Germline V gene lookup returns CDR1 MDHEN and CDR2 SYDVKM. The CDR3 protein is CASRETGDYGYTF. CDR3 DNA: TGTGCCAGCAGGGAGACAGGGGACTATGGCTACACCTTC.

In its sample, this clonotype was seen a few times. CDR3 region: CASSVAEESSYNEQFF. Written as DNA, the CDR3 is TGTGCCAGCAGCGTAGCCGAGGAGAGCTCCTACAATGAGCAGTTCTTC. The chain has TRBV9 and TRBJ2-1; D is undetermined. Trimming shortened V by 0 bases and J by 0 bases, and 10 bases separated the two germline ends. Per the germline V gene, CDR1 is SGDLS and CDR2 is YYNGEE. This CDR3 region has 16 residues.

The gene calls are TRBV7-9 and TRBJ2-3, with 7 bases fitting TRBD2. Germline-derived CDR1 and CDR2 are SEHNR and FQNEAQ (reference sequence). V shed 1 base and J 4 bases; nucleotides not matched to a gene: 8. The CDR3 is 16 amino acids. Written as DNA, the CDR3 is TGTGCCAGCAGCTTAGTCTCGGCAGGGAGGGCAGATACGCAGTATTTT. Residues: CASSLVSAGRADTQYF.

The chain is built from TRBV7-2 and TRBJ1-5; a weak D match, TRBD1 (5 bases). Deletions cut 5 bases from V and 1 base from J, with 9 bases between. Germline CDR1 SGHTA, CDR2 FQGNSA. The CDR3 sequence is 14 residues long. Here the CDR3 DNA reads TGTGCCAGCAGCCGTGGGGGGAGCAATCAGCCCCAGCATTTT. Amino acids: CASSRGGSNQPQHF.

This clonotype came up a few times. J is TRBJ2-5 and V is TRBV18, with TRBD2 matching 10 bases. There are 16 residues in the CDR3. CDR1 is KGHSH, CDR2 LQKENI, per germline. V was pared by 3 bases and J by 5 bases, with 9 bases of the junction left unmatched. The CDR3 loop is CASSPASGGPGETQYF. The CDR3 nucleotides are TGTGCCAGCTCACCTGCTAGCGGGGGCCCGGGGGAGACCCAGTACTTC.

This clonotype was counted only a few times. The chain employs TRBV20-1 and TRBJ1-4; TRBD1 matches at 8 bases. Germline V lookup: CDR1 DFQATT, CDR2 SNEGSKA (reference sequence). This CDR3 is built from 17 residues. Losses at the gene ends were 0 bases for V and 2 bases for J; bases not matched to a gene: 8. The CDR3 sequence is CSARDRAGGLTNEKLFF. The CDR3 DNA follows: TGCAGTGCTAGAGATCGGGCAGGGGGCTTGACTAATGAAAAACTGTTTTTT.

The V call is TRBV2, the J call TRBJ1-1; D unresolved. The V gene's germline CDR1 is SNHLY and CDR2 FYNNEI. Between the trimmed V and J ends, which lost 4 bases and 5 bases, there was a span of 8 bases. This CDR3 comprises 12 residues. The DNA of the CDR3 is TGTGCCAGCAGTGCGTGGGGTACTGAAGCTTTCTTT. Its translation: CASSAWGTEAFF. The full variable domain, its missing parts supplied by reference TRBV2 and TRBJ1-1, is EPEVTQTPSHQVTQMGQEVILRCVPISNHLYFYWYRQILGQKVEFLVSFYNNEISEKSEIFDDQFSVERPDGSNFTLKIRSTKLEDSAMYFCASSAWGTEAFFGQGTRLTVV.

This clonotype was seen repeatedly, ten times or more. The chain carries TRBV28 and TRBJ2-2; 8 nucleotides match TRBD1. This CDR3 has 18 amino acids. J lost 0 bases, V lost 7 bases, and 13 bases had no gene match. The V gene's germline CDR1 is MDHEN and CDR2 SYDVKM. The DNA for the CDR3 is TGTGCCAGCACCCTGGGGGACAGGTTTAGTTCGAACACCGGGGAGCTGTTTTTT. Protein sequence: CASTLGDRFSSNTGELFF.

V and J are TRBV18 and TRBJ1-1, with D tentatively TRBD1 (6 bases). This CDR3 is built from 15 residues. From germline, CDR1 is KGHSH and CDR2 LQKENI. V shed 4 bases and J shed 2 bases, with 14 bases lying between them. The chain's CDR3 is CASSQLWGHNTEAFF. DNA of the CDR3: TGTGCCAGCTCACAATTGTGGGGGCATAACACTGAAGCTTTCTTT.

Many counts were recorded for this clonotype. The rearrangement joins TRBV6-1 to TRBJ2-5; tentatively, D is TRBD1 or TRBD2 (5 bases each). V was pared by 4 bases and J by 0 bases, with 6 bases between. Germline CDR1 reads MNHNS; CDR2 reads SASEGT. This CDR3 is 13 amino acids long. CDR3 nucleotide sequence: TGTGCCAGCAGTGGGGGGTACCAAGAGACCCAGTACTTC. Translation gives CASSGGYQETQYF.

This clonotype showed up many times. The rearrangement links TRBV6-1 to TRBJ2-1; D remains unclear. Germline V gene data show CDR1 as MNHNS and CDR2 as SASEGT. Trimming cost V 7 bases and J 4 bases, with 17 bases left between them. The CDR3 is 15 residues long. The CDR3 DNA follows: TGTGCCAGCACACAAGGGCCCTATTCTTACAATGAGCAGTTCTTC. Translating it yields CASTQGPYSYNEQFF.

This clonotype was counted at least ten times. V usage is TRBV11-2 and J usage is TRBJ2-3, with D maybe TRBD2 (5 bases). The V and J ends lost 4 bases and 2 bases respectively, with 13 bases between them. Germline-derived CDR1 and CDR2 are SGHAT and FQNNGV. This CDR3 has 15 amino acids. The CDR3 sequence: CASSWEIGPTDTQYF. The CDR3 DNA is TGTGCCAGCAGCTGGGAGATAGGACCCACAGATACGCAGTATTTT. Drawing the rest from reference TRBV11-2 and TRBJ2-3, the complete variable domain is EAGVAQSPRYKIIEKRQSVAFWCNPISGHATLYWYQQILGQGPKLLIQFQNNGVVDDSQLPKDRFSAERLKGVDSTLKIQPAKLEDSAVYLCASSWEIGPTDTQYFGPGTRLTVL.

This clonotype has at least ten counts. In DNA form, the CDR3 reads TGCGCCAGCAGCTCACCCCGGGGAGGGGACTCTGGAAACACCATATATTTT. Protein sequence: CASSSPRGGDSGNTIYF. The chain combines TRBV5-1 with TRBJ1-3; a possible D gene is TRBD1 (5 bases). CDR3 size: 17 residues. Germline V gene sequence: CDR1 SGHRS, CDR2 YFSETQ. The germline V and J ends were trimmed by 3 bases and 0 bases, with 16 bases remaining between them.

This clonotype was recorded many times. This chain joins TRBV28 and TRBJ2-3; 10 nucleotides match TRBD2. CDR3 length: 15 amino acids. Germline lookup yields CDR1 MDHEN and CDR2 SYDVKM. The J segment lost 3 bases and the V segment lost 3 bases, leaving 3 bases of the junction unmatched. The CDR3 protein is CASSFSLAGTDTQYF. The CDR3 DNA reads TGTGCCAGCAGTTTTTCACTAGCGGGGACAGATACGCAGTATTTT.